This TCR beta chain was recovered during a study of cytomegalovirus exposure and HLA in healthy donors (dated by TCRdb to 2017 to 2019). Looking at the study overall: In an earlier analysis of approximately 640 of the donors, about 260 Gb of sequence data and roughly 100 million unique TCR beta sequences from 150 million to 200 million T cells were reported. To predict cytomegalovirus infection status, the study brought together high-throughput TCR immunosequencing, statistical association of individual TCRs with disease status, and machine learning. Using immunosequencing, the study profiled T cell repertoires from some 670 subjects and related those repertoires to cytomegalovirus serostatus. Of the roughly 420 genotyped donors, approximately 81% were placed in the genetic ancestry cluster associated with self-reported Caucasian donors. Donor age, sex, ethnicity and CMV serostatus were collected together with the repertoire data. Roughly five DR-DQ haplotypes were handled as single units for association and clustering, since linkage in the cohort was strong. Typing coverage differed by locus: A, B, C, DRB1 and DQB1 were typed in about 620-640 donors, DQA1 in roughly 500, DPA1 in approximately 610, and DPB1 in 400 to 490. An earlier analysis of approximately 500 of the donors applied high-throughput TCR beta sequencing to assess whether each TCR beta V gene segment acted as functional or pseudogenic. Along with the roughly 700-subject first cohort, a separate validation cohort of over a hundred different subjects was used. Every repertoire in the discovery cohort had been generated on one and the same sequencing platform. Roughly 300 gigabases of sequencing data and about 92 million unique TCR sequences made up an early release that covered some 640 HLA-typed donors. Among 398 genotyped donors of the cohort, an average of roughly 230,000 unique TCR beta nucleotide sequences was sequenced per donor, of which 15% to 20% were non-productive. The later analysis used no new phenotypic data to find candidate immune exposures, relying instead on TCR beta sequences and their occurrence across donors. Genome-wide SNP genotypes for about 60% of the roughly 670 donors were used in a later genetic analysis, which treated that subset as a discovery cohort. HLA typing covered class I and class II loci at four-digit resolution. In a later analysis, previously published TCR beta repertoires from hundreds of donors were re-analyzed and high-resolution HLA genotyping was added so that TCR occurrence patterns could be studied. The aim of the study was to test whether cataloging public T cell receptors could identify signatures of past pathogen exposure. Broader findings and caveats from the paper: Correlated functional status among segregating V segments might reflect linkage disequilibrium, but an unknown experimental factor could not be ruled out. V-gene and J-gene trimming of TCR beta chains was associated with a missense DCLRE1C variant in a later genetic analysis, and the association was replicated in an independent cohort. While some public TCRs were present in many individuals, most TCR sequences turned up only very rarely across donors. In a later analysis, several top co-occurrence clusters were reported to appear linked to parvovirus B19, influenza, CMV and Epstein-Barr virus. The only immune exposure information available for the cohort was CMV serostatus. Assigning TCR associations to individual alleles was difficult when HLA alleles, especially DR and DQ, strongly co-occurred. The authors suggested that the approach could potentially be generalized to other disease states and immunological phenotypes. Compared with the 666-donor mean, donors in an Asian-associated ancestry cluster had fewer N-insertions in productive TCRs, according to a later genetic analysis. Compared with equally common non-associated chains, HLA-associated TCR beta chains in a later analysis were more clonally expanded and had lower generation probabilities. In the study, around 150 TCR beta chains were listed as associated with cytomegalovirus. The earlier analysis of fewer than 750 of the donors excluded 15 to 20 rarely observed V segments, including chromosome 9 orphons, because counts were too low. A later analysis found that TCR association rates varied across HLA loci, with DRB1 alleles showing the most associated TCRs and HLA-C alleles the fewest. The 87-base-pair reads could not distinguish some IMGT-functional V segments, including TRBV6-2 and TRBV6-3, so those segments were excluded. Sequencing depth was assumed to be roughly uniform across donors in the presence/absence analyses, though that assumption may not hold. In this cohort, only TCR beta chains were sequenced, and detectable features were limited by the absence of alpha or paired-chain data. The sequencing pipeline was judged likely to have produced a cluster of highly shared sequence variants as a technical artifact. A further reported finding was that TCR beta sequences accurately predicted the HLA-A and HLA-B alleles for most subjects in the first cohort. Broadly in line with IMGT annotations, most TCR beta V segments showed up in productive rearrangements about 87% or about 30% of the time in an earlier analysis of a few hundred of the donors. Three of the identified cytomegalovirus-associated TCR beta chains were confirmed in vitro to be specific for cytomegalovirus antigens. Because HLA typing was unavailable for some donors at each locus, only the typed subset was used in association tests. According to a later analysis, most CMV-associated TCR beta chains appeared to be HLA-restricted, and the HLA associations seemed to be driven largely by CMV exposure. The classifier was reported to diagnose cytomegalovirus status with high specificity and sensitivity in both the original cohort and the validation cohort. In a later analysis, around 17,000 TCR beta sequences were associated with specific HLA alleles at a false discovery rate of 0.05.

Sequences SGHRS (CDR1) and YFSETQ (CDR2) are obtained from the germline V gene. The V end loses 0 bases and the J end loses 2 bases, and a stretch of 15 bases separates them. The CDR3 runs 16 residues from the cysteine to the phenylalanine. The CDR3 DNA has 48 bases and is translated from base 1. On this clone: Its antigen is currently not known. No base quality values were provided; no much bigger clone lies one nucleotide off.

The receptor library was made with the immunoSEQ multiplex PCR assay. For the multiplex PCR, a mixture combining 60 forward primers for TCR Vbeta segments and 13 reverse primers for TCR Jbeta segments was used. A multiplex PCR assay on genomic DNA amplified the CDR3 region of rearranged TCR beta genes. The Illumina HiSeq System was used to sequence the amplified TCR beta libraries as 87-base-pair reads. On the authors' methods: Across the roughly 600 repertoires, a later analysis counted 78 million or so unique TCR beta chains, roughly 11 million of which were shared by at least two donors. Raw reads were error-corrected and collapsed into unique sequences with a nearest-neighbor algorithm that merged closely related sequences to remove PCR and sequencing errors. Alignment of CDR3 sequences to IMGT reference sequences was used to assign V, D and J gene segments. For a sequence to be retained, at least a six-nucleotide match to both a V gene segment and a J gene segment was required. A rearrangement was called productive if the CDR3 had no stop codons and remained in frame with V and J, and every other rearrangement was called non-productive. Following IMGT convention, CDR3 was defined as the stretch from the second conserved V-encoded cysteine to the conserved J-encoded phenylalanine. The earlier analysis of 500 to 750 of the donors excluded any sequence lacking an unambiguous match to a single V gene segment. An earlier analysis of roughly 590 of the donors called V segments functional above 56.7% productive rearrangements and segregating when the between-donor standard deviation exceeded 5%. A statistical classification framework was built for diagnosing cytomegalovirus status from the catalog of TCR beta chain sequences. In a later analysis, TCR nucleotide sequences were compared against IMGT/GENE-DB human TR gene sequences so that V and J genes could be assigned. In a later analysis, CDR3 sequences and most-parsimonious VDJ recombination scenarios were assigned using the TCRdist pipeline. In a later analysis, each TCR beta chain was defined by its CDR3 amino acid sequence together with its V-gene family, and reads without a unique V-gene family were excluded. A later analysis removed several hundred highly shared, low-generation-probability nucleotide sequences to deal with suspected cross-contamination and a sequencing artifact. In a later analysis, a clonal expansion index was calculated for each public chain from normalized within-repertoire ranks of inferred template counts. Generation probabilities in a later analysis came from a VDJ recombination model fitted to out-of-frame rearrangements, and those results were checked against IGoR. Hypergeometric tests were used in a later analysis to score TCR-TCR, TCR-HLA and TCR-CMV co-occurrence, with a repertoire-size bias correction applied to the TCR pairs. To estimate false discovery rates, a later analysis permuted the HLA or CMV assignments 20 times. In a later analysis, co-occurring TCRs were grouped using DBSCAN, with TCRdist sequence similarity added in when clustering inside HLA-allele-positive subsets. For co-occurrence clustering, repertoires with fewer than 30,000 or more than 120,000 public chains were excluded, along with five repertoires with anomalous nucleotide sharing. The clones in this table, taken by TCRdb from immuneACCESS, are in-frame only. Not every clone is retained; where verified, under half of the shortfall comes from an unresolved V gene, and the cause of the rest is unknown. D and trimming come from the DNA, and the V and J calls and clone size come from that table. This sample holds about 270,000 clones; just over 70% were observed only once. The ten largest make up over 2% of the sample.

The cohort was made up of under 800 healthy bone marrow donors. All cohort members were sampled while nominally healthy, although unrecorded immune exposures were likely present. The donor was CMV seronegative and belonged to the group of under 400 seronegative cohort members. A peripheral blood sample was collected from each donor, and TCR beta sequencing was performed on peripheral blood mononuclear cells. The Qiagen DNeasy Blood Extraction Kit was used to extract genomic DNA from the blood cell samples. The chain was built from TRBV5-1 and TRBJ2-7; a tentative D call is TRBD1 (7 bases match). This receptor was taken from a female donor in good health and CMV-seronegative. The sequenced material came from PBMCs. At the DNA level, the sequence is TGCGCCAGCAGCTTGGGCCCAGGAGGGGGCACCTACGAGCAGTACTTC. Its product reads: CASSLGPGGGTYEQYF.